The source of this TCR beta chain is a study of blood T cell repertoires in COVID-19. As for the study in general: The United States, Italy and Spain provided the acute and convalescent COVID-19 samples. Sources were T cells, B-cell-depleted T cells, or PBMCs; the material itself was cDNA or gDNA.

CDR3 length: 17 amino acids. The V end lost 1 base, the J end lost 1 base, and 16 bases lay between the germline ends. Germline-derived CDR1 and CDR2 are LNHNV and YYDKDF (reference sequence). In the authors' workflow: Nucleated cell counts were estimated from reference gene primer amplification. The protocol was immunoSEQ multiplex PCR, while the TCRdb copy is restricted to in-frame clones and leaves out a portion. That table supplies the V and J calls and clone size; D and trimming were determined from the DNA. The table has approximately 58,000 clones, 80% to 95% seen once. The table lists this clone with a count of one.

This chain links TRBV15 with TRBJ1-1; possibly TRBD1 for D (6 bases). The receptor was isolated from a woman at least 80 years old with active COVID-19. Sequenced: peripheral blood. The CDR3 sequence: CATSRGPAGVTNTEAFF. Here the CDR3 DNA reads TGTGCCACCAGCAGAGGACCCGCAGGGGTGACGAACACTGAAGCTTTCTTT. Together with reference TRBV15 and TRBJ1-1, the CDR3 gives the full variable domain: DAMVIQNPRYQVTQFGKPVTLSCSQTLNHNVMYWYQQKSSQAPKLLFHYYDKDFNNEADTPDNFQSRRPNTSFCFLDIRSPGLGDTAMYLCATSRGPAGVTNTEAFFGQGTRLTVV.